The 4 T cell receptor beta chains presented below share a single source sample, sequenced in a study of immune cell composition in non-small cell lung cancer. Repertoires were generated with immunoSEQ multiplex PCR, while TCRdb's copy carries only in-frame clones and drops some. Found here are 13,000 or so clones, roughly 73% of them singletons; the top ten hold 13% to 15%. The sequenced sample consisted of lung tumor tissue. Receptor source: a human donor with non-small cell lung cancer.

This clone was detected a few times. V and J are TRBV2 and TRBJ2-2, with TRBD2 identical over 10 bases. This CDR3 contains 15 residues. V dropped 6 bases and J dropped 4; count of bases not matched to a gene: 5. Germline assignment: CDR1 SNHLY and CDR2 FYNNEI. The CDR3 nucleotides read TGTGCCAGCAGGGTGGGACTAGCGAGCACCGGGGAGCTGTTTTTT. It yields the protein CASRVGLASTGELFF.

The chain couples TRBV7-8 to TRBJ2-5; 10 bases are a match to TRBD2. The germline V gene has CDR1 SGHVS and CDR2 FQNEAQ. V lost 6 bases to trimming and J lost 2 bases; unmatched junction nucleotides: 18. The CDR3 length is 19 residues. The DNA of the CDR3 is TGTGCCAGCAGACCATCGATCTTAACACTAGCGGGGCAACAAGAGACCCAGTACTTC. This translates into CASRPSILTLAGQQETQYF.

The chain recombines TRBV6-5 with TRBJ1-1; the D is unclear. The CDR3 consists of 13 residues. In germline, CDR1 is MNHEY, CDR2 SVGAGI. V was cut by 6 bases and J by 4 bases, with 12 bases left in between. The DNA of the CDR3 is TGTGCCAGCAGCCCCCACGAGTTCACTGAAGCTTTCTTT. Protein sequence: CASSPHEFTEAFF.

This clone occurred a few times. V usage is TRBV18 and J usage is TRBJ1-2; a weak D match, TRBD1 (6 bases). The V and J ends lost 2 bases and 7 bases respectively, with 11 bases between them. This CDR3 has 13 residues. The germline V gene encodes CDR1 KGHSH and CDR2 LQKENI. CDR3 nucleotide sequence: TGTGCCAGCTCACCAGACAGGAGTGGTGGCTACACCTTC. Translated: CASSPDRSGGYTF.